The 5 T cell receptor beta chains below were found in one sample sequenced in a study of shared clonotypes between healthy human individuals. Using immunoSEQ multiplex PCR, the repertoire was profiled, and TCRdb retains in-frame clones only, with some absent. The sample shows hundreds of thousands of clones, around 77% of them seen only once. The sample was PBMCs. The origin of the receptors is a woman aged 35 to 49 in good health. Some clones in this sample may be carry-over from other donors' samples.

The V call is TRBV18, the J call TRBJ2-1; D gene unclear. With 3 bases removed from V and 10 bases from J, the gap between germline ends came to 10 bases. Germline CDR1 is KGHSH and CDR2 is LQKENI. CDR3 length: 12 residues. The CDR3 DNA is TGTGCCAGCTCACCCCAACCCCGGGAGCAGTTCTTC. Translating gives CASSPQPREQFF.

This clone has more than one count but fewer than ten. The chain carries TRBV5-1 and TRBJ1-5; possible D gene TRBD1, 6 bases. Germline V gives CDR1 SGHRS, CDR2 YFSETQ. This CDR3 comprises 15 residues. Trimming removed 1 base at V and 0 bases at J, with 8 bases between. The CDR3 DNA reads TGCGCCAGCAGCTTGCTGGGACATAGCAATCAGCCCCAGCATTTT. Encoded protein: CASSLLGHSNQPQHF.

J is TRBJ2-7 and V is TRBV4-2; no clear D. CDR1 LGHNA and CDR2 YNFKEQ come from the germline V gene. The CDR3 sequence is 12 residues long. The V gene lost 5 bases and the J gene lost 4 bases, with 9 bases spanning the gap. This chain's CDR3 is CASSVPSYEQYF. The CDR3 DNA follows: TGTGCCAGCAGCGTCCCCTCTTACGAGCAGTACTTC.

Details on this clone: With a far larger clone one base away, a read error is the likely cause. The rearrangement links TRBV28 to TRBJ1-3, with unresolved D. V was cut by 2 bases and J by 8 bases, with 10 bases left in between. The CDR3 has 13 residues. Germline loops: CDR1 MDHEN, CDR2 SYDVKM. The CDR3 DNA reads as TGTGCCAGCAGTTTAAGGCCCTCCGACACCATATATTTT. It encodes CASSLRPSDTIYF.

This clone was found many times. This rearrangement joins TRBV6-1 to TRBJ1-1; D is uncertain. This CDR3 has 13 amino acids. Looked up from germline, CDR1 is MNHNS and CDR2 is SASEGT. Trimming cost V 6 bases and J 0 bases, with 8 bases left between them. The CDR3 DNA reads as TGTGCCAGCAGCCAAGAGGTGAACACTGAAGCTTTCTTT. It encodes CASSQEVNTEAFF.